This passage covers 26 T cell receptor beta chains from one sample sequenced in a study of T cell responses to AZD1222 COVID-19 vaccine (dated by TCRdb to the early 2020s). Per the publication, the time point label means: baseline before first vaccination. Receptor libraries were prepared by the immunoSEQ multiplex PCR assay. The table comes from immuneACCESS by way of TCRdb, which keeps in-frame sequences with V and J called. Part of the clones is missing from these tables; in studies checked, under half for an unresolved V gene and the rest for unknown reasons. This sample holds more than 75,000 clones; 85% to 90% were observed only once. The ten largest make up around 7% of the sample. Sequencing used peripheral blood, obtained on day 0 of AZD1222 vaccination. All receptors derive from an adult in good health.

V usage is TRBV7-6 and J usage is TRBJ1-3; the D is unclear. The germline gives CDR1 SGHVS, CDR2 FNYEAQ. CDR3 length: 14 amino acids. Trimming took 4 bases from V and 1 from J, leaving 8 bases between them. The CDR3 sequence: CASSSPYSGNTIYF. The DNA of the CDR3 is TGTGCCAGCAGCTCCCCTTATTCTGGAAACACCATATATTTT.

This chain links TRBV7-2 with TRBJ1-1; D is undetermined. V was shortened by 7 bases and J by 0 bases, with 12 bases between the two germline ends. Germline values: CDR1 SGHTA, CDR2 FQGNSA. The CDR3 runs 14 residues. CDR3 in DNA: TGTGCCAGCAACCCGGACCCGATGAACACTGAAGCTTTCTTT. Amino acids: CASNPDPMNTEAFF.

The rearrangement links TRBV7-3 to TRBJ2-2; D is tentatively TRBD1 or TRBD2 (6 bases each). The CDR3 length is 15 residues. V gave up 5 bases and J gave up 0 bases, with 10 bases separating them. Germline V gene sequence: CDR1 SGHTA, CDR2 FQGTGA. CDR3 bases: TGTGCCAGCAGCCTCGGGGGCGCGAACACCGGGGAGCTGTTTTTT. Translation: CASSLGGANTGELFF.

The chain couples TRBV5-5 to TRBJ1-3; D is possibly TRBD1 (5 bases). Between the trimmed V and J ends, which lost 3 bases and 0 bases, there was a span of 13 bases. This CDR3 contains 16 residues. In germline, CDR1 is SGHKS, CDR2 YYEKEE (reference sequence). In DNA, the CDR3 is TGTGCCAGCAGCTGGGGGAGGGGAAACTCTGGAAACACCATATATTTT. Translating gives CASSWGRGNSGNTIYF.

This clone was observed once. V and J are TRBV25-1 and TRBJ2-7, with D unclear. Deletions cut 3 bases from V and 1 base from J, with 16 bases between. The CDR3 runs 16 residues. Germline V gene data show CDR1 as MGHDK and CDR2 as SYGVNS. CDR3 in amino acids: CASSDPGSAGSYEQYF. In DNA form, the CDR3 reads TGTGCCAGCAGTGATCCTGGATCAGCTGGGTCCTACGAGCAGTACTTC.

The gene calls are TRBV3-1 (or the pseudogene TRBV3-2) and TRBJ1-6; D is uncertain. Between the trimmed V and J ends, which lost 0 bases and 10 bases, there was a span of 7 bases. Germline loops: CDR1 LGHDT, CDR2 YNNKEL (reference sequence). The length of the CDR3 is 13 residues. DNA for the CDR3: TGTGCCAGCAGCCAAGATTGGGAGTCACCCCTCCACTTT. It is translated as CASSQDWESPLHF.

The V gene is TRBV7-2, the J gene TRBJ2-1, with D perhaps matching TRBD2 (6 bases). The germline gives CDR1 SGHTA, CDR2 FQGNSA. Between the trimmed V and J ends, which lost 3 bases and 5 bases, there was a span of 11 bases. The length of the CDR3 is 14 residues. The CDR3 loop reads CASSFGVADNEQFF. The CDR3 coding sequence is TGTGCCAGCAGCTTCGGGGTAGCGGACAATGAGCAGTTCTTC.

The chain is built from TRBV7-2 and TRBJ2-2; D may be TRBD2 (5 bases). The V and J ends lost 10 bases and 5 bases respectively, with 17 bases between them. Germline CDR1 SGHTA, CDR2 FQGNSA. The CDR3 contains 14 residues. The chain's CDR3 is CATEPGFGTGELFF. The CDR3 DNA sequence: TGTGCCACCGAGCCGGGGTTTGGGACCGGGGAGCTGTTTTTT.

V is TRBV7-2 and J is TRBJ1-4, with D hard to call. Germline values: CDR1 SGHTA, CDR2 FQGNSA. Trimming removed 3 bases from V and 4 bases from J, with 15 bases in between. The CDR3 is 16 residues long. CDR3: CASSFRTSPFNEKLFF. DNA of the CDR3: TGTGCCAGCAGCTTCCGGACCAGCCCCTTTAATGAAAAACTGTTTTTT.

The chain combines TRBV10-3 with TRBJ2-1; D gene ambiguous. Germline V gene lookup returns CDR1 ENHRY and CDR2 SYGVKD. V shed 3 bases and J shed 0 bases, with 6 bases lying between them. This CDR3 spans 14 amino acids. The CDR3 DNA follows: TGTGCCATCAGTGACTCGAGCTCCTACAATGAGCAGTTCTTC. Translation gives CAISDSSSYNEQFF.

The chain is built from TRBV28 and TRBJ1-1; 10 bases are shared with TRBD1. The CDR3 has 16 residues. Germline trimming cut 3 bases from V and 5 bases from J; bases unmatched to any gene: 9. In germline, CDR1 is MDHEN, CDR2 SYDVKM. This CDR3 is CASSLDRDRGNTEAFF. The CDR3 DNA reads TGTGCCAGCAGTTTGGACCGGGACAGGGGAAATACTGAAGCTTTCTTT.

The chain employs TRBV2 and TRBJ2-7, with 9 bases matching TRBD2. In germline, CDR1 is SNHLY, CDR2 FYNNEI. Germline trimming cut 5 bases from V and 2 bases from J; bases unmatched to any gene: 7. The length of the CDR3 is 15 residues. The CDR3 DNA follows: TGTGCCAGCAGTCCCCGTGCTAGCGGGGCCTACGAGCAGTACTTC. Encoded protein: CASSPRASGAYEQYF.

The chain combines TRBV19 with TRBJ2-7, with 13 bases identical to TRBD2. The length of the CDR3 is 17 residues. With 5 bases clipped from V and 2 bases from J, the junction kept 9 bases outside the gene matches. Germline V gene sequence: CDR1 LNHDA, CDR2 SQIVND (reference sequence). The CDR3 protein is CASSATQTSGRPYEQYF. CDR3 in DNA: TGTGCCAGTAGTGCCACCCAGACTAGCGGGAGGCCCTACGAGCAGTACTTC.

This clone was picked up one time. This rearrangement joins TRBV7-9 to TRBJ1-1, with a possible D match to TRBD1 (5 bases). The germline V and J ends were trimmed by 6 bases and 1 base, with 12 bases remaining between them. CDR1 and CDR2 from the germline V gene are SEHNR and FQNEAQ (reference sequence). The CDR3 consists of 14 residues. This chain's CDR3 is CASRLQDRNTEAFF. For the CDR3, the DNA is TGTGCCAGCAGACTACAGGATAGGAACACTGAAGCTTTCTTT.

The chain is built from TRBV5-1 and TRBJ1-4; 7 nucleotides match TRBD1. The CDR3 spans 15 residues. Germline lookup yields CDR1 SGHRS and CDR2 YFSETQ. The V segment lost 4 bases and the J segment 4 bases; nucleotides outside the gene matches: 7. The CDR3 protein is CASSPSGQHNEKLFF. The CDR3 nucleotides read TGCGCCAGCAGCCCCTCGGGACAGCATAATGAAAAACTGTTTTTT. Filled out from reference TRBV5-1 and TRBJ1-4, the complete variable domain reads KAGVTQTPRYLIKTRGQQVTLSCSPISGHRSVSWYQQTPGQGLQFLFEYFSETQRNKGNFPGRFSGRQFSNSRSEMNVSTLELGDSALYLCASSPSGQHNEKLFFGSGTQLSVL.

The chain has TRBV7-9 and TRBJ2-5; TRBD2 matches at 8 bases. V lost 1 base to trimming and J lost 5 bases; unmatched junction nucleotides: 6. Germline-derived CDR1 and CDR2 are SEHNR and FQNEAQ (reference sequence). The CDR3 has 15 residues. For the CDR3, the DNA is TGTGCCAGCAGCTTAGACGGGACTAGAGTGGAGACCCAGTACTTC. Its protein product is CASSLDGTRVETQYF.

The gene calls are TRBV6-5 and TRBJ1-1; D is unclear. The CDR3 totals 13 residues. Germline assignment: CDR1 MNHEY and CDR2 SVGAGI. Trimming shortened V by 0 bases and J by 0 bases, and 2 bases separated the two germline ends. CDR3 nucleotides: TGTGCCAGCAGTTACTCACTGAACACTGAAGCTTTCTTT. Translation: CASSYSLNTEAFF.

The chain combines TRBV11-2 with TRBJ1-4, with 7 bases identical to TRBD1. CDR3 size: 14 residues. V gave up 5 bases and J gave up 3 bases; unmatched junction bases: 3. CDR1 is SGHAT, CDR2 FQNNGV, per germline. CDR3 DNA: TGTGCCAGCAGCAGGGACAGCCCTAATGAAAAACTGTTTTTT. It is translated as CASSRDSPNEKLFF.

The chain recombines TRBV14 with TRBJ1-3; the D gene is possibly TRBD1 (6 bases). CDR3 length: 12 residues. CDR1 and CDR2 (germline): SGHDN, FVKESK. V was cut by 7 bases and J by 8 bases, with 12 bases left in between. CDR3 bases: TGTGCCAGCAATCAAGGGGGGTACACCATATATTTT. Translation: CASNQGGYTIYF.

The rearrangement joins TRBV4-3 to TRBJ2-1; the D is unclear. This CDR3 is built from 16 residues. V lost 5 bases and J lost 5, with 19 bases in between. CDR1 and CDR2 from the germline V gene are LGHNA and YSLEER. This CDR3 reads CASSSSWAGPNNEQFF. CDR3 in DNA: TGCGCCAGCAGCTCTTCGTGGGCCGGGCCCAACAATGAGCAGTTCTTC.

The chain recombines TRBV19 with TRBJ2-3; 12 bases are a match to TRBD2. V lost 5 bases, J lost 1 base, and 10 bases stayed unmatched. Germline V gene lookup returns CDR1 LNHDA and CDR2 SQIVND (reference sequence). The CDR3 spans 18 residues. The CDR3 loop reads CASSSRLAGASGTDTQYF. The CDR3 bases are TGTGCCAGTAGTTCTCGACTAGCGGGGGCCTCGGGCACAGATACGCAGTATTTT.

This rearrangement joins TRBV19 to TRBJ1-4; possibly TRBD1 for D (5 bases). V dropped 5 bases and J dropped 1 base, with 14 bases sitting between them. The CDR3 consists of 16 residues. Germline lookup yields CDR1 LNHDA and CDR2 SQIVND (reference sequence). The DNA of the CDR3 is TGTGCCAGTAGTCCCGTTAAGGGGAGAACTAATGAAAAACTGTTTTTT. As protein: CASSPVKGRTNEKLFF.

The V call is TRBV5-1, the J call TRBJ1-1, with D perhaps matching TRBD1 (5 bases). The CDR3 has 14 residues. The germline V gene encodes CDR1 SGHRS and CDR2 YFSETQ. V dropped 5 bases and J dropped 2 bases, with 13 bases sitting between them. CDR3 loop: CASSLQEPNTEAFF. The CDR3 region has the DNA TGCGCCAGCAGTTTACAGGAGCCCAACACTGAAGCTTTCTTT.

CDR3 nucleotide sequence: TGTGCCAGCAGTACTCCCCCGGACAGTACTGAAGCTTTCTTT. Residues: CASSTPPDSTEAFF. The V call is TRBV6-6, the J call TRBJ1-1; possibly TRBD1 for D (6 bases). Germline CDR1 is MNHNY and CDR2 is SVGAGI (reference sequence). The germline V and J ends were trimmed by 5 bases and 5 bases, with 15 bases remaining between them. The CDR3 totals 14 residues.

This rearrangement joins TRBV18 to TRBJ1-2; D ambiguous. V was pared by 0 bases and J by 7 bases, with 18 bases between. Germline V gene data show CDR1 as KGHSH and CDR2 as LQKENI. CDR3 length: 16 residues. CDR3 coding DNA: TGTGCCAGCTCACCACCGAATGGCGGAGGGAAGGTTGGCTACACCTTC. Its translation is CASSPPNGGGKVGYTF.

The chain couples TRBV19 to TRBJ2-1; D gene uncertain. Germline-derived CDR1 and CDR2 are LNHDA and SQIVND (reference sequence). Trimming took 3 bases from V and 0 from J, leaving 6 bases between them. This CDR3 has 14 amino acids. CDR3 DNA: TGTGCCAGTAGTATTAGGGACTCCTACAATGAGCAGTTCTTC. This sequence encodes CASSIRDSYNEQFF.